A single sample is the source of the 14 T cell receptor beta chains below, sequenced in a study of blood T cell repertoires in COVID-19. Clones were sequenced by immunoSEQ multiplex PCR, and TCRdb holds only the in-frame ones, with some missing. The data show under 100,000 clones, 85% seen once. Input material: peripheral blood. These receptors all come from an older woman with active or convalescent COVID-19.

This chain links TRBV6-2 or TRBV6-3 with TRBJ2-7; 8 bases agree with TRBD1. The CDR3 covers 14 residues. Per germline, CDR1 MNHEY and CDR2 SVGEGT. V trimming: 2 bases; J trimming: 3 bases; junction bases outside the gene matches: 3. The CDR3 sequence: CASSYLGQDYEQYF. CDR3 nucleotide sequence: TGTGCCAGCAGTTACCTGGGACAGGACTACGAGCAGTACTTC.

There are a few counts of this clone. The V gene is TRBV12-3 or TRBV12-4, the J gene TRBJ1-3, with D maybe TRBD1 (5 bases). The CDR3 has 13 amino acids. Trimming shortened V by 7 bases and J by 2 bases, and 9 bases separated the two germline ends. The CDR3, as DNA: TGTGCCAGCACCCAGGGCACTGGAAACACCATATATTTT. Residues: CASTQGTGNTIYF.

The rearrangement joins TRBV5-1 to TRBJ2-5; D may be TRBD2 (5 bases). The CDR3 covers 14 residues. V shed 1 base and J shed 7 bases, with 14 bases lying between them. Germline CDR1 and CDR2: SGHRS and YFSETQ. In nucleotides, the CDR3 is TGCGCCAGCAGCTTGACCTCAGCGGACGGGACCCAGTACTTC. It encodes CASSLTSADGTQYF.

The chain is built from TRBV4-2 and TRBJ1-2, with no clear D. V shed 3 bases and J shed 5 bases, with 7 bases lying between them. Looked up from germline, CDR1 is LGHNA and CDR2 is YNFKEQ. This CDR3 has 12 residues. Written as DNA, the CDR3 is TGTGCCAGCAGCCAGGCCCAGTATGGCTACACCTTC. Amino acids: CASSQAQYGYTF.

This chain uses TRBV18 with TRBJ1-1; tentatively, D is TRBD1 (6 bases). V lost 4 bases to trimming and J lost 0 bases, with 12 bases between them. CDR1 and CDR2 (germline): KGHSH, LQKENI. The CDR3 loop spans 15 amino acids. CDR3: CASSLGQLLNTEAFF. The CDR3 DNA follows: TGTGCCAGCTCACTTGGACAGCTATTGAACACTGAAGCTTTCTTT.

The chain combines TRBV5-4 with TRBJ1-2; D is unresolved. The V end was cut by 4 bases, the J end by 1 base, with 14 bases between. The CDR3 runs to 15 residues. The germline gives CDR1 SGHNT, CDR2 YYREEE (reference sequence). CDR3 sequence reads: CASSQKQQSNYGYTF. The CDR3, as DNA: TGTGCCAGCAGCCAGAAACAACAGAGTAACTATGGCTACACCTTC.

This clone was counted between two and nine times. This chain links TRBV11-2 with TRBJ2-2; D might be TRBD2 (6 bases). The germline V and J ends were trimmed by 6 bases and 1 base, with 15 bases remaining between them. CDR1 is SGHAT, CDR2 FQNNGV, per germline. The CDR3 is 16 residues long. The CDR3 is CASRRPGTLNTGELFF. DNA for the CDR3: TGTGCCAGCAGAAGACCCGGGACTCTGAACACCGGGGAGCTGTTTTTT. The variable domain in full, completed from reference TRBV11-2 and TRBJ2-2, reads EAGVAQSPRYKIIEKRQSVAFWCNPISGHATLYWYQQILGQGPKLLIQFQNNGVVDDSQLPKDRFSAERLKGVDSTLKIQPAKLEDSAVYLCASRRPGTLNTGELFFGEGSRLTVL.

The DNA for the CDR3 is TGTGCCAGCAGTCGGGACAACTACGAGCAGTACTTC. Amino acid sequence: CASSRDNYEQYF. The J gene is TRBJ2-7, the V gene TRBV5-4, with a weak D call TRBD1 (6 bases). CDR1 is SGHNT and CDR2 is YYREEE in the germline V gene (reference sequence). This CDR3 spans 12 amino acids. Trimming stripped 5 bases from V and 3 bases from J, with 9 bases between.

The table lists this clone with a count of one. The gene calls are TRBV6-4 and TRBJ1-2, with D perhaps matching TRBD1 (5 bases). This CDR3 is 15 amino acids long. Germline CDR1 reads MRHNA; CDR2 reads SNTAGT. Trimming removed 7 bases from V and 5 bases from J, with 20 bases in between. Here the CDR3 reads CASKMGDSQRYGYTF. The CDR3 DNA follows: TGTGCCAGCAAAATGGGGGACTCCCAGCGTTATGGCTACACCTTC.

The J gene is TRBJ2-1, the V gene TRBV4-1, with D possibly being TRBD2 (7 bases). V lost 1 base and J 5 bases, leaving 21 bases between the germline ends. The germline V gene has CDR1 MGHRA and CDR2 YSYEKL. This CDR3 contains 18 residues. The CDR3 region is CASSQVPLAGAFDNEQFF. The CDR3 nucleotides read TGCGCCAGCAGCCAAGTCCCCCTTGCGGGGGCCTTTGACAATGAGCAGTTCTTC.

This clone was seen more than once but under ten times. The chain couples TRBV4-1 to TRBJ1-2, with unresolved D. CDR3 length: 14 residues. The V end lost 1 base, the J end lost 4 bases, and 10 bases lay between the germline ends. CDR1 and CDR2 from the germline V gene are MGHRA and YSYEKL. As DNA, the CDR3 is TGCGCCAGCAGCCAAGCTGCAGGCCTCTATGGCTACACCTTC. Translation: CASSQAAGLYGYTF.

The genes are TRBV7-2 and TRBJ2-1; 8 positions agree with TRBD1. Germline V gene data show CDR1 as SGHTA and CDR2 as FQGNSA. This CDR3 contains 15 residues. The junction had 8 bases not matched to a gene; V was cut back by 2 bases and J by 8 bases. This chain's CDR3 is CASSLSTGGTYEQFF. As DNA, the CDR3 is TGTGCCAGCAGCTTATCTACAGGGGGAACGTATGAGCAGTTCTTC.

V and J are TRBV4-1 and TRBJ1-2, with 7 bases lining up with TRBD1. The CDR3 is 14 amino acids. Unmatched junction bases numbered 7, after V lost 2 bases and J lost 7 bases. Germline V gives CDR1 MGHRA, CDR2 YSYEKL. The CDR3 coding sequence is TGCGCCAGCAGCCAACCCGACAGGGACTTTGGCTACACCTTC. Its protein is CASSQPDRDFGYTF.

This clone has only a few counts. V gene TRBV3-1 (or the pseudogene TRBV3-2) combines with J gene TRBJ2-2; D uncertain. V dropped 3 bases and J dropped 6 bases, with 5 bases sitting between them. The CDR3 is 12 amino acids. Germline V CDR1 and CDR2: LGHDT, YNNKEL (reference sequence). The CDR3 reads CASSHSPGELFF. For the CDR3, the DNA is TGTGCCAGCAGCCACAGTCCCGGGGAGCTGTTTTTT.